The T cell receptor beta chain under discussion was sequenced for a study of blood T cell repertoires in COVID-19. Study information: Samples came from the United States, Italy and Spain, spanning acute and convalescent COVID-19. The cDNA or gDNA used as material had been derived from T cells, B-cell-depleted T cells, or PBMCs.

As originally analysed: Estimation of nucleated cell counts was performed using reference gene primer amplification. TCRdb's copy holds only in-frame clones and misses some; the assay was immunoSEQ multiplex PCR. That table gives V, J and clone size, and the DNA gave D and trimming. The sample carries roughly 93,000 clones, about 87% recorded once. Germline values: CDR1 ENHRY, CDR2 SYGVKD. The CDR3 consists of 13 residues. Trimming took off 0 bases at V and 6 bases at J, with 6 bases between the two ends. This TCR derives from a human donor in a cohort sampled during active COVID-19. The V and J genes are TRBV10-3 and TRBJ1-5; D gene unclear. Sequencing used peripheral blood. The CDR3 is CAISESAGQPQHF. For the CDR3, the DNA is TGTGCCATCAGTGAGTCCGCGGGTCAGCCCCAGCATTTT.